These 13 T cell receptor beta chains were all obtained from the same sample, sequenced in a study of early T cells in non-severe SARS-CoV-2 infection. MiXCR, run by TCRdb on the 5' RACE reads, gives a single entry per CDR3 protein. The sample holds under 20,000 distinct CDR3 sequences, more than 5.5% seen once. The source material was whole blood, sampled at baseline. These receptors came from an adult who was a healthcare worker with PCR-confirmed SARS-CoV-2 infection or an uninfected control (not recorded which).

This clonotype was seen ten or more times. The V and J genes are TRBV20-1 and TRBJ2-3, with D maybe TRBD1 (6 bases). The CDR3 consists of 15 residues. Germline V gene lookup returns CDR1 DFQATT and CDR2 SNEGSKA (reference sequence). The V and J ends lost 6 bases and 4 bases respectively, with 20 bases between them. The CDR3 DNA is TGCAGTGCCCCAAGCCCTTCCCCAGGGGCAGATACGCAGTATTTT. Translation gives CSAPSPSPGADTQYF.

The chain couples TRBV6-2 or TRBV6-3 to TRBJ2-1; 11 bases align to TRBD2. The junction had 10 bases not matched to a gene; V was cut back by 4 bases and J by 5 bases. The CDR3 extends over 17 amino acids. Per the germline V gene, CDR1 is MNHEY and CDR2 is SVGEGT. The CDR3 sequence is CASSSPRLAGKHNEQFF. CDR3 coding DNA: TGTGCCAGCAGTTCCCCCCGACTAGCGGGGAAGCACAATGAGCAGTTCTTC.

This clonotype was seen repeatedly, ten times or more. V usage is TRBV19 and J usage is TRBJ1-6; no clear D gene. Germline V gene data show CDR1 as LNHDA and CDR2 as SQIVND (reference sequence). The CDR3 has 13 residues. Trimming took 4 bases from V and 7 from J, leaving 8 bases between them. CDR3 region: CASSRVNNSPLHF. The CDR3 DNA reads TGTGCCAGTAGTAGGGTAAACAATTCACCCCTCCACTTT.

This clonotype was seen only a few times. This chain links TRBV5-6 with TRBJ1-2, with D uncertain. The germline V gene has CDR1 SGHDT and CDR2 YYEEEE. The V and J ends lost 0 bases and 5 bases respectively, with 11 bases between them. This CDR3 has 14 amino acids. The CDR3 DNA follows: TGTGCCAGCAGCTTGGGGGATTTCATTTATGGCTACACCTTC. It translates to CASSLGDFIYGYTF.

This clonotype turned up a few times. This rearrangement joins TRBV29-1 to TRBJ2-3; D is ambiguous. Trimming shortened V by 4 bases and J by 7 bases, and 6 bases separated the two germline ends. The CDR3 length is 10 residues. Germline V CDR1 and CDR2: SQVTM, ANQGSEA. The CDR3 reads CSVVENTQYF. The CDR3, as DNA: TGCAGCGTTGTGGAGAATACGCAGTATTTT.

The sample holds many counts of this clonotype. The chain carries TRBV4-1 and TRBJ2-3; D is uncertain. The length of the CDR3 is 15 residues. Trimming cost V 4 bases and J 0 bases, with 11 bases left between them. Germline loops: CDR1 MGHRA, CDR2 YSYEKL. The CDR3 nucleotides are TGCGCCAGCAGCCCACGGGTAGATAGCACAGATACGCAGTATTTT. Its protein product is CASSPRVDSTDTQYF.

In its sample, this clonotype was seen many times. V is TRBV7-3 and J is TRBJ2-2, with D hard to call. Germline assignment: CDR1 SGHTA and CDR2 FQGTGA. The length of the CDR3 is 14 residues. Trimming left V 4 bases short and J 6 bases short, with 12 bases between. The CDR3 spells CASSSLSSAGELFF. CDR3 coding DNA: TGTGCCAGCAGCTCCCTAAGTTCGGCCGGGGAGCTGTTTTTT.

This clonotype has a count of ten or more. CDR3 nucleotides: TGTGCCAGCAGTCCCCTGGGGGTGGACAATGAGCAGTTCTTC. Protein product: CASSPLGVDNEQFF. The V call is TRBV12-3 or TRBV12-4, the J call TRBJ2-1; D possibly uses TRBD1 or TRBD2 (5 bases each). The CDR3 has 14 amino acids. V was shortened by 5 bases and J by 5 bases, with 13 bases between the two germline ends.

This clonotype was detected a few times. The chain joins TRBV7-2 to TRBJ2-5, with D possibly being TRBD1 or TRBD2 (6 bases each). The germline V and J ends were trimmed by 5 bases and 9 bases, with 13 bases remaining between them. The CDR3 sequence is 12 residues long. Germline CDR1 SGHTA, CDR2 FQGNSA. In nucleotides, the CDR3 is TGTGCCAGCAGCACCCGGGGGCCACCCCAGTACTTC. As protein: CASSTRGPPQYF.

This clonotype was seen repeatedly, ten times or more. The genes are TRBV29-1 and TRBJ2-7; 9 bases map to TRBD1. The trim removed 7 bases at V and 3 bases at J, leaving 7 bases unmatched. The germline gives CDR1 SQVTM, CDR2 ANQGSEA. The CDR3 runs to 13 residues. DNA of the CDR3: TGCAGCGCCTCCGGGACAGGGCACTACGAGCAGTACTTC. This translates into CSASGTGHYEQYF.

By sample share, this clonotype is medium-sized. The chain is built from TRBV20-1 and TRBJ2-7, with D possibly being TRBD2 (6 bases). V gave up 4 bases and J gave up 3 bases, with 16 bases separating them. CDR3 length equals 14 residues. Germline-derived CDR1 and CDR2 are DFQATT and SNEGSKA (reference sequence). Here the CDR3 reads CSATKPSGVYEQYF. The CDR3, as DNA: TGCAGTGCTACCAAACCCTCGGGAGTCTACGAGCAGTACTTC.

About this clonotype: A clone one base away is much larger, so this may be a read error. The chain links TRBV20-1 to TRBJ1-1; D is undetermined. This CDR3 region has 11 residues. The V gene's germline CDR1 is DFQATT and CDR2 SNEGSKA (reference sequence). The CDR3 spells CSARSITVAFF. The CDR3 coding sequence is TGCAGTGCTAGGTCAATCACTGTAGCTTTCTTT.

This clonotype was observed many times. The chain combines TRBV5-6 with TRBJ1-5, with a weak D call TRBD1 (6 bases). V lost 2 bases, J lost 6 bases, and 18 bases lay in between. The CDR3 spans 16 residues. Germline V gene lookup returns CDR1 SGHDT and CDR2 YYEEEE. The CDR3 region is CASSFRGIGVSQPQHF. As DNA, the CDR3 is TGTGCCAGCAGCTTCAGGGGTATCGGTGTAAGTCAGCCCCAGCATTTT.